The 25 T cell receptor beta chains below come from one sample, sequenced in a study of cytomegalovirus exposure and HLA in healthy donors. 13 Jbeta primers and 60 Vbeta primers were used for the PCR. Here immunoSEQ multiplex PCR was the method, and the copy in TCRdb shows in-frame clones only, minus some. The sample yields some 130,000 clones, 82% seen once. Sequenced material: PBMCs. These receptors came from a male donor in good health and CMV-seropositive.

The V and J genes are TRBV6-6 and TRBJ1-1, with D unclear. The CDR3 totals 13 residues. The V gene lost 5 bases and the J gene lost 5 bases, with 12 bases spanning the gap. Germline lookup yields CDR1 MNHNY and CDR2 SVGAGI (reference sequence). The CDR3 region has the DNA TGTGCCAGCAGTCTCGAACGCGGGACTGAAGCTTTCTTT. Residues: CASSLERGTEAFF.

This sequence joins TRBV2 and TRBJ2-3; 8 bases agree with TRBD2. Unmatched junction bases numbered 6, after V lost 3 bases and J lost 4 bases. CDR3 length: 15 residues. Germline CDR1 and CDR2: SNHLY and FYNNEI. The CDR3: CASSEVAGWSDTQYF. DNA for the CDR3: TGTGCCAGCAGTGAGGTAGCGGGATGGTCAGATACGCAGTATTTT.

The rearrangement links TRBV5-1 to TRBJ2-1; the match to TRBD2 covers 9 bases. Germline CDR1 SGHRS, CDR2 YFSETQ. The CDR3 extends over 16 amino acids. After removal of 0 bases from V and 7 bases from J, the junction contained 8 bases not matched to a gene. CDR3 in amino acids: CASSLVFSGSKNEQFF. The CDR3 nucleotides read TGCGCCAGCAGCTTGGTGTTTAGCGGGAGCAAGAATGAGCAGTTCTTC.

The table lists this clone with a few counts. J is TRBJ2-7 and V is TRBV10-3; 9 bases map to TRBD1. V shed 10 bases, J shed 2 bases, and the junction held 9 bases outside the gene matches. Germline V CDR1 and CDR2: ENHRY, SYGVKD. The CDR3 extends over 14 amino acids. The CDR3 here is CATDTGQGPYEQYF. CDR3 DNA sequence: TGTGCCACAGACACGGGACAGGGACCCTACGAGCAGTACTTC.

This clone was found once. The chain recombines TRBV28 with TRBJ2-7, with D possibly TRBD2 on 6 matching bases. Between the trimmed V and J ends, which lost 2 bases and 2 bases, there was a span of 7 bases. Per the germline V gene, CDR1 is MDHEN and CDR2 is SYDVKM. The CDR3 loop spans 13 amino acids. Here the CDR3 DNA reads TGTGCCAGCAGTTTACGGGGGACCTACGAGCAGTACTTC. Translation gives CASSLRGTYEQYF.

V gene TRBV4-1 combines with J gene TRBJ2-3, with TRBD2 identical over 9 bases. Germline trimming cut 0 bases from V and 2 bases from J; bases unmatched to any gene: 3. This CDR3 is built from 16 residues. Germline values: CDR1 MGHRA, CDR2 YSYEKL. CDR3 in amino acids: CASSQDPSGDTDTQYF. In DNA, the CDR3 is TGCGCCAGCAGCCAAGACCCTAGCGGGGACACAGATACGCAGTATTTT.

CDR3 nucleotide sequence: TGTGCCTGGAGTGTAAGGACGACAGTCTCTGGGGCCAACGTCCTGACTTTC. As protein: CAWSVRTTVSGANVLTF. The chain recombines TRBV30 with TRBJ2-6; D possibly corresponds to TRBD1 (5 bases). Trimming pared 0 bases from V and 0 bases from J, leaving 12 bases between. The germline CDR1 and CDR2 sequences are GTSNPN and SVGIG (reference sequence). This CDR3 has 17 amino acids.

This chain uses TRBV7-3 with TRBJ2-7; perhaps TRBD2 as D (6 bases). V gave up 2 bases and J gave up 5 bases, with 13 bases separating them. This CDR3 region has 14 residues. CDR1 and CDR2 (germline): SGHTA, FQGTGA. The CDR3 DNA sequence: TGTGCCAGCAGCTTATACGGGAGAGGCAACGAGCAGTACTTC. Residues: CASSLYGRGNEQYF. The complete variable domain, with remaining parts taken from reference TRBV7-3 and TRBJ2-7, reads GAGVSQTPSNKVTEKGKYVELRCDPISGHTALYWYRQSLGQGPEFLIYFQGTGAADDSGLPNDRFFAVRPEGSVSTLKIQRTERGDSAVYLCASSLYGRGNEQYFGPGTRLTVT.

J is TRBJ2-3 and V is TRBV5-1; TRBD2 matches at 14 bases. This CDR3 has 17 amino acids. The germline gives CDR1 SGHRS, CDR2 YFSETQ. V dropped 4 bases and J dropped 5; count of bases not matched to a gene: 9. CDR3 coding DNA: TGCGCCAGCAGCCCGGGACTAGCGGGAGTAAAGGAAGATACGCAGTATTTT. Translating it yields CASSPGLAGVKEDTQYF. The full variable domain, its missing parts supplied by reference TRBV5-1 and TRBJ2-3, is KAGVTQTPRYLIKTRGQQVTLSCSPISGHRSVSWYQQTPGQGLQFLFEYFSETQRNKGNFPGRFSGRQFSNSRSEMNVSTLELGDSALYLCASSPGLAGVKEDTQYFGPGTRLTVL.

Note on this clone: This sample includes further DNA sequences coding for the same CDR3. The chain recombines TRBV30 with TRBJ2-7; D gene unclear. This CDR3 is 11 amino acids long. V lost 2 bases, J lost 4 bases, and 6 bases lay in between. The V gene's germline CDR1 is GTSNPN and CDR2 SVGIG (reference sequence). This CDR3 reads CAWSPGYEQYF. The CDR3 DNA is TGTGCCTGGAGTCCAGGATACGAGCAGTACTTC.

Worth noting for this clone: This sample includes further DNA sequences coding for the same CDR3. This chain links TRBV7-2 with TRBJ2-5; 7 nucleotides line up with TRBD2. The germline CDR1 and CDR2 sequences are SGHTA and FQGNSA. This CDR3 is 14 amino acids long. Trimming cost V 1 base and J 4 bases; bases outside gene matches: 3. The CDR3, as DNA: TGTGCCAGCAGCTTAGGAGCGGGAAGAGAGACCCAGTACTTC. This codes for CASSLGAGRETQYF.

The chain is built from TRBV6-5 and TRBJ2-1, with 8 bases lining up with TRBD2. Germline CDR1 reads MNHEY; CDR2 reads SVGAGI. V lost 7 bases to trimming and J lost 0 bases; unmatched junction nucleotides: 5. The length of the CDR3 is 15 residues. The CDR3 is CASTPSGHSYNEQFF. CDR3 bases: TGTGCCAGCACCCCTAGCGGGCACTCCTACAATGAGCAGTTCTTC.

For the CDR3, the DNA is TGTGCCAGCAGCTTGTTAGCGGCGACCTCCTACAATGAGCAGTTCTTC. It specifies CASSLLAATSYNEQFF. The chain is built from TRBV7-2 and TRBJ2-1, with D possibly TRBD2 on 6 matching bases. The germline V and J ends were trimmed by 3 bases and 0 bases, with 12 bases remaining between them. The CDR3 spans 16 residues. The V gene's germline CDR1 is SGHTA and CDR2 FQGNSA.

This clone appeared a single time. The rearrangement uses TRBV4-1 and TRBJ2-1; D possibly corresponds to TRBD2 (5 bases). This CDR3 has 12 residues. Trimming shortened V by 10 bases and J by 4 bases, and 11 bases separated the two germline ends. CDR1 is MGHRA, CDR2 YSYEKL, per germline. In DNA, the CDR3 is TGCGCCACGAGCGGAGAATACAATGAGCAGTTCTTC. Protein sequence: CATSGEYNEQFF.

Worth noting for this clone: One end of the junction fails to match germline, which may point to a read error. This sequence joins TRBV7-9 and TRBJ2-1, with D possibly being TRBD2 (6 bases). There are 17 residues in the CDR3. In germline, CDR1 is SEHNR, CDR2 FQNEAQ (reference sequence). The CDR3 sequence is CSSSSQRVKGSYNEQFF. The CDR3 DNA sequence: TGTTCCAGCAGCTCCCAGCGGGTGAAGGGTTCCTACAATGAGCAGTTCTTC.

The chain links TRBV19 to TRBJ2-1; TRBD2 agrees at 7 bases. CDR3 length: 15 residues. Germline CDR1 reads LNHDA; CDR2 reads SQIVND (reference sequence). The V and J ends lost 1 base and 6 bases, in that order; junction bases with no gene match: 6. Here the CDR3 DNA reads TGTGCCAGTAGTATAGGGACTAGATCAGGCAATGAGCAGTTCTTC. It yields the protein CASSIGTRSGNEQFF.

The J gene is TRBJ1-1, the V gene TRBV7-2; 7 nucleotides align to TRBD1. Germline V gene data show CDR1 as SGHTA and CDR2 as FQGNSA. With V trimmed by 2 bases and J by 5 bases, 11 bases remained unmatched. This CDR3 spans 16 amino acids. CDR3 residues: CASSLRQGELGTEAFF. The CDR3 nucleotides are TGTGCCAGCAGCTTAAGGCAGGGGGAATTGGGGACTGAAGCTTTCTTT.

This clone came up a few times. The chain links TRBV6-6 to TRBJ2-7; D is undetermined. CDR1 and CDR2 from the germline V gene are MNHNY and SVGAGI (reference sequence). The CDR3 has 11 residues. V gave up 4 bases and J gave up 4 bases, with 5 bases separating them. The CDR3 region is CASSSFYEQYF. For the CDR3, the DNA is TGTGCCAGCAGTTCGTTTTACGAGCAGTACTTC.

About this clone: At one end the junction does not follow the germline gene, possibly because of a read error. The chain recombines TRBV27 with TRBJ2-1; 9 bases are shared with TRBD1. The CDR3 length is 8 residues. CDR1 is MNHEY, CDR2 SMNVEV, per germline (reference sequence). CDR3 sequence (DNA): TGTGGGGACAGGGCTGAGGTCTTC. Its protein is CGDRAEVF.

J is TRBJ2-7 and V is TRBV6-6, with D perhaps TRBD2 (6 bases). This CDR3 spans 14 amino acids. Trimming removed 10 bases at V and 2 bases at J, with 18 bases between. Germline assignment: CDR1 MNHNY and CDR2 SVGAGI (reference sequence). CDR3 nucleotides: TGTGCCATCCGGAGGGACTCCTCCACCTACGAGCAGTACTTC. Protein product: CAIRRDSSTYEQYF.

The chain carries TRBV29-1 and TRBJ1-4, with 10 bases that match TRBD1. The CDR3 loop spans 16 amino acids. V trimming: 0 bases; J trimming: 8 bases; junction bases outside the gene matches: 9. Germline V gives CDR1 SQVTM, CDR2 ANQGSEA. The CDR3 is CSVEDPMDRGREKLFF. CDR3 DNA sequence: TGCAGCGTTGAAGACCCAATGGACAGGGGGAGGGAAAAACTGTTTTTT.

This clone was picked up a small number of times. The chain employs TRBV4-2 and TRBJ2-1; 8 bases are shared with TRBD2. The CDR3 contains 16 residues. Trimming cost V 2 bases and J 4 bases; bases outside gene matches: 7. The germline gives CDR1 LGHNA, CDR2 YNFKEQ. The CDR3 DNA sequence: TGTGCCAGCAGCCAATCCACAGCGGGAGAATACAATGAGCAGTTCTTC. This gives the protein CASSQSTAGEYNEQFF.

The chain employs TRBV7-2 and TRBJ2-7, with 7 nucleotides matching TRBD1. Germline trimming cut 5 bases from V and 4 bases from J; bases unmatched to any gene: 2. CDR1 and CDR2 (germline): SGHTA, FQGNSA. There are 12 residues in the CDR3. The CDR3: CASSRQGYEQYF. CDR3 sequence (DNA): TGTGCCAGCAGCCGACAGGGTTACGAGCAGTACTTC. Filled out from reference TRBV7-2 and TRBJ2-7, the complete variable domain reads GAGVSQSPSNKVTEKGKDVELRCDPISGHTALYWYRQSLGQGLEFLIYFQGNSAPDKSGLPSDRFSAERTGGSVSTLTIQRTQQEDSAVYLCASSRQGYEQYFGPGTRLTVT.

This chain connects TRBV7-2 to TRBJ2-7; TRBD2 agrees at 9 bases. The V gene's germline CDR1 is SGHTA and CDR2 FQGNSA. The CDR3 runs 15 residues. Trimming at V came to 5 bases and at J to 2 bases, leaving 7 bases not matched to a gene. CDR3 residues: CASSRTGTSPYEQYF. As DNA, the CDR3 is TGTGCCAGCAGCCGAACGGGGACTAGCCCCTACGAGCAGTACTTC.

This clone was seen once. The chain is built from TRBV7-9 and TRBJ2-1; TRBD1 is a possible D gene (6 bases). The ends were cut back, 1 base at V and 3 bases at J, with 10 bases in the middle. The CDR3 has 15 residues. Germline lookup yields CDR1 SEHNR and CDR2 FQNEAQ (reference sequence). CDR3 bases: TGTGCCAGCAGCTTAGACAGGGCCGGCTACAATGAGCAGTTCTTC. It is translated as CASSLDRAGYNEQFF.